Sequencing of this TCR beta chain was carried out in a study of T cell repertoires in cytomegalovirus infection. Whole-study results and caveats: Totalled public TCR beta family frequency picked out people who carried CMV plus the relevant HLA.

For this clonotype: Its antigen remains unknown.

Trimming took 6 bases from V and 7 from J; bases not matched to a gene: 10. Germline V gene sequence: CDR1 MNHEY, CDR2 SVGAGI. The length of the CDR3 is 16 residues. TCRdb reanalysed the reads using MiXCR and keeps one entry per CDR3 protein. The table shows about 740,000 distinct CDR3 sequences, with about a third occurring only once. This TCR derives from a human donor in good health (CMV status not recorded). Some clones in this sample may be carry-over from other donors' samples. The sample taken for sequencing was PBMCs. The chain uses TRBV6-5 and TRBJ2-2; TRBD2 agrees at 11 bases. Written as DNA, the CDR3 is TGTGCCAGCAGGCTTAGCGGGGGGGCCCAGGTCGGGGAGCTGTTTTTT. Translation gives CASRLSGGAQVGELFF.